This T cell receptor (beta chain) was profiled in a study of T-cell memory formation after mild COVID-19 (dated by TCRdb to the early 2020s). About the full investigation: TCR sequence clusters from the two donors were largely donor specific. Two young, previously healthy adult volunteers made up the cohort, one male and one female. T-cell clones expanding and contracting after mild COVID-19 in a couple of donors were tracked by longitudinal TCRalpha and TCRbeta repertoire sequencing. General conclusions and limits of the study: Only a couple of mild cases were covered in the study, and larger cohorts including severe cases with pre-infection samples were considered necessary. Clones contracting from day 15 to 85 had balanced CD4/CD8 phenotypes, while a second wave expanding from day 15 to 37 was biased towards CD4+. SARS-CoV-2 specificity was not confirmed for the second-wave clones peaking on day 37. Some responding clones were detected in pre-infection memory, suggesting pre-existing cross-reactive memory T cells joined the SARS-CoV-2 response. Contracting CD4+ clones were located mainly in the CM and EM memory subsets, whereas CD8+ clones were found to be enriched in EMRA.

This clonotype was seen ten or more times. What antigen it recognizes has not been identified. Base-call qualities are not available, and no considerably larger clone is one nucleotide away. Sequencing was carried out with an Illumina NovaSeq 6000. cDNA libraries for TCRalpha and TCRbeta were prepared by 5'RACE using constant-segment primers, with sample barcodes and unique molecular identifiers added. RNA was extracted from every sample with Trizol reagent. The libraries were amplified in two PCR steps, and the second step added a second sample barcode and Illumina TruSeq adapters. Sequencing of the libraries was done on an Illumina NovaSeq, producing 2 x 150 bp paired-end reads. On the authors' methods: With migec v1.2.7, reads were demultiplexed and then collapsed into UMI-guided consensus sequences. Using mixcr v2.1.11, UMI consensuses were aligned to TRA and TRB V and J templates and then assembled into clonotypes. A clonotype was counted as expanded or contracted only when both edgeR and NoisET called the clonotype significant, with the noise models trained on biological replicates. edgeR calls used a false discovery rate-adjusted p below 0.01 and a log2 fold-change threshold of 1. PCA with hierarchical clustering of max-normalized trajectories of the 1000 most abundant clonotypes was used as exploratory dynamics analysis. Separately sequenced CD4+ and CD8+ repertoires were used to assign a CD4 or CD8 phenotype to each responding clone. Through fastp at Q25 and MiXCR, TCRdb rebuilt clones from the public reads, retaining in-frame beta chains. Rows matching on CDR3 protein sequence are summarized as one entry with the most common DNA and genes. These V and J calls derive from TCRdb rather than the authors' analysis. In all, the sample holds about 470,000 distinct CDR3 sequences, and 15% to 20% of those were seen once. The ten most abundant clones make up around an eighth of the sample.

V is pruned by 3 bases and J by 5 bases, leaving 19 bases of the junction without a gene match. The germline V gene supplies CDR1 SGHTA and CDR2 FQGNSA. The CDR3 runs 18 residues from the cysteine to the phenylalanine. Only CDR3 DNA is held: 54 bases, read in frame from base 1. Ficoll-Paque density gradient centrifugation was the method used to isolate PBMCs. The V and J segments used are TRBV7-2 and TRBJ2-7; 7 bases in the junction line up with TRBD2. This clonotype was obtained from an adult woman who had mild COVID-19 (a few samples of this study predate the infection). The sample titles of this study are shuffled in the database, so cell type and time point are left out; the donor was told from shared clones. The sample taken for sequencing was PBMCs or a T cell subset sorted from them (not recorded which). The DNA reads as follows: TGTGCCAGCAGCTTGGGCCTATTGGCGGGAGCCCTATCCAACGAGCAGTACTTC. It is translated as CASSLGLLAGALSNEQYF.